What follows describes a single T cell receptor beta chain. V was cut by 3 bases and J by 9 bases, with 9 bases left in between. The CDR3 is made up of 12 amino acids. Germline V gene sequence: CDR1 LGHDT, CDR2 YNNKEL (reference sequence). The record originates from a study of blood T cell repertoires in COVID-19. TCRdb's copy holds only in-frame clones and misses some; the assay was immunoSEQ multiplex PCR. The data show roughly 400,000 clones, about 90% seen once. The receptor's source is a man younger than 30 who had recovered from COVID-19. This chain joins TRBV3-1 (or the pseudogene TRBV3-2) and TRBJ2-1, with D perhaps matching TRBD2 (5 bases). The sequenced sample consisted of PBMCs or T cells enriched from blood (not recorded which). DNA for the CDR3: TGTGCCAGCAGCCATGCCGAGGGTGAGCAGTTCTTC. Amino acid sequence: CASSHAEGEQFF.